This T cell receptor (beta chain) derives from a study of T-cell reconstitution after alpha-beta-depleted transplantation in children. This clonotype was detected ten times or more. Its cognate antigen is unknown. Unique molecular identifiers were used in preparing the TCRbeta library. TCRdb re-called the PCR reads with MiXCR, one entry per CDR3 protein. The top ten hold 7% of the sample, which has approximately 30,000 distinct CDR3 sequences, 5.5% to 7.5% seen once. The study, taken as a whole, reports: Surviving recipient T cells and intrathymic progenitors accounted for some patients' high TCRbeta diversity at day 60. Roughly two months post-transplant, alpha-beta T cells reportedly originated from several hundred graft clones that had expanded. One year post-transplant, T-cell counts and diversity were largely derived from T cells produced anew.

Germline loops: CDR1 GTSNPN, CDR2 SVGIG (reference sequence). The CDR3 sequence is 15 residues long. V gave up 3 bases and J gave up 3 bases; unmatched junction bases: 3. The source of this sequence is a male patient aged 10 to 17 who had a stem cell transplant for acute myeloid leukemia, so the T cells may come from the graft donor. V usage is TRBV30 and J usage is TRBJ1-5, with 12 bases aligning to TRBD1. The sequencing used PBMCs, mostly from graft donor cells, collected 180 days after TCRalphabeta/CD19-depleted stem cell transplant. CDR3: CAWSRDRGPNQPQHF. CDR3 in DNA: TGTGCCTGGAGCCGGGACAGGGGGCCCAATCAGCCCCAGCATTTT.